What follows are 16 T cell receptor beta chains derived from one specimen sequenced in a study of cytomegalovirus exposure and HLA in healthy donors. The data were produced by immunoSEQ multiplex PCR, yet TCRdb's version contains in-frame clones alone and is incomplete. The profile covers about 110,000 clones, with more than 90% appearing a single time and 0.67% taken by the ten largest. Sequencing input: PBMCs. These receptors all come from a woman younger than 35 in good health and CMV-seronegative.

The chain has TRBV4-1 and TRBJ2-2; 8 nucleotides align to TRBD2. V lost 2 bases and J lost 5; bases outside the gene matches: 10. The germline V gene has CDR1 MGHRA and CDR2 YSYEKL. The CDR3 has 17 residues. CDR3 in DNA: TGCGCCAGCAGCCAACCATCCGGGGGGGCCGGGACCGGGGAGCTGTTTTTT. Amino acid sequence: CASSQPSGGAGTGELFF.

This clone showed up just once. This chain links TRBV5-1 with TRBJ2-5; D is unresolved. The V and J ends lost 3 bases and 1 base respectively, with 4 bases between them. This CDR3 is built from 12 residues. CDR1 SGHRS and CDR2 YFSETQ come from the germline V gene. The DNA for the CDR3 is TGCGCCAGCAGCTGGCCCCAAGAGACCCAGTACTTC. Encoded protein: CASSWPQETQYF.

The chain joins TRBV27 to TRBJ1-1; 7 bases agree with TRBD1. The CDR3 sequence is 13 residues long. CDR1 and CDR2 from the germline V gene are MNHEY and SMNVEV (reference sequence). Germline trimming cut 4 bases from V and 4 bases from J; bases unmatched to any gene: 3. The DNA for the CDR3 is TGTGCCAGCAGTTCGAGGGGGCCCACTGAAGCTTTCTTT. The encoded protein is CASSSRGPTEAFF.

V and J are TRBV5-4 and TRBJ2-3; TRBD1 agrees at 11 bases. CDR3 length: 15 amino acids. Germline V gives CDR1 SGHNT, CDR2 YYREEE (reference sequence). V lost 4 bases, J lost 3 bases, and 4 bases stayed unmatched. CDR3 amino acids: CASSRDRGKTDTQYF. CDR3 nucleotide sequence: TGTGCCAGCAGCCGGGACAGGGGGAAAACAGATACGCAGTATTTT.

This chain uses TRBV15 with TRBJ2-7; 8 bases are shared with TRBD1. V dropped 4 bases and J dropped 4; count of bases not matched to a gene: 9. The germline CDR1 and CDR2 sequences are LNHNV and YYDKDF (reference sequence). The CDR3 has 15 residues. CDR3 amino acids: CATSKEIGQGYEQYF. The DNA for the CDR3 is TGTGCCACCAGCAAAGAGATTGGACAGGGTTACGAGCAGTACTTC.

V is TRBV7-3 and J is TRBJ1-1; D unresolved. The germline CDR1 and CDR2 sequences are SGHTA and FQGTGA. Deletions cut 5 bases from V and 4 bases from J, with 14 bases between. The CDR3 sequence is 14 residues long. The CDR3 region has the DNA TGTGCCAGCAGCCGACAAGGTTCGGTCACTGAAGCTTTCTTT. It yields the protein CASSRQGSVTEAFF.

This chain joins TRBV6-1 and TRBJ2-6, with a possible D match to TRBD2 (6 bases). Germline V gives CDR1 MNHNS, CDR2 SASEGT. Trimming cost V 2 bases and J 1 base, with 9 bases left between them. CDR3 length: 16 residues. The CDR3 DNA reads TGTGCCAGCAGTGAACCGGCGGGATCTGGGGCCAACGTCCTGACTTTC. This gives the protein CASSEPAGSGANVLTF.

This chain links TRBV5-1 with TRBJ2-1, with TRBD2 identical over 8 bases. Germline V gene sequence: CDR1 SGHRS, CDR2 YFSETQ. Losses at the gene ends were 0 bases for V and 5 bases for J; bases not matched to a gene: 4. The CDR3 length is 15 residues. The CDR3 sequence: CASSLVSGGNNEQFF. CDR3 DNA sequence: TGCGCCAGCAGCTTGGTTTCGGGGGGGAACAATGAGCAGTTCTTC.

This clone was seen a single time. This chain uses TRBV2 with TRBJ2-7, with 10 bases identical to TRBD1. The length of the CDR3 is 15 residues. V trimming: 3 bases; J trimming: 6 bases; junction bases outside the gene matches: 8. Germline values: CDR1 SNHLY, CDR2 FYNNEI. The CDR3 DNA reads as TGTGCCAGCAGTGACAGGGGGACAGGGGAAGGCGAGCAGTACTTC. Protein: CASSDRGTGEGEQYF. Drawing the rest from reference TRBV2 and TRBJ2-7, the complete variable domain is EPEVTQTPSHQVTQMGQEVILRCVPISNHLYFYWYRQILGQKVEFLVSFYNNEISEKSEIFDDQFSVERPDGSNFTLKIRSTKLEDSAMYFCASSDRGTGEGEQYFGPGTRLTVT.

This chain's CDR3 is CASSGTSGYEQYF. CDR3 nucleotide sequence: TGCGCCAGCAGCGGGACTAGCGGCTACGAGCAGTACTTC. V usage is TRBV5-1 and J usage is TRBJ2-7; 11 bases agree with TRBD2. Germline V lookup: CDR1 SGHRS, CDR2 YFSETQ. Unmatched junction bases numbered 0, after V lost 4 bases and J lost 3 bases. There are 13 residues in the CDR3.

V and J are TRBV5-4 and TRBJ2-2, with TRBD1 matching 8 bases. CDR1 and CDR2 (germline): SGHNT, YYREEE (reference sequence). The CDR3 runs to 17 residues. Trimming took 4 bases from V and 6 from J; bases not matched to a gene: 14. The CDR3 nucleotides read TGTGCCAGCAGCGACCGGGACAGGTCCGGTTTGGCCGGGGAGCTGTTTTTT. This sequence encodes CASSDRDRSGLAGELFF.

J is TRBJ2-1 and V is TRBV10-3; D is perhaps TRBD2 (5 bases). CDR1 is ENHRY and CDR2 is SYGVKD in the germline V gene. The CDR3 is 13 residues long. Trimming left V 3 bases short and J 9 bases short, with 12 bases between. This CDR3 is CAISERPSGEQFF. CDR3 coding DNA: TGTGCCATCAGTGAAAGGCCAAGCGGTGAGCAGTTCTTC.

The chain combines TRBV4-1 with TRBJ1-4, with D possibly TRBD1 on 5 matching bases. The CDR3 covers 19 residues. The germline V gene has CDR1 MGHRA and CDR2 YSYEKL. Trimming pared 0 bases from V and 8 bases from J, leaving 25 bases between. The CDR3 here is CASSQDHFFAGTISEKLFF. Here the CDR3 DNA reads TGCGCCAGCAGCCAAGATCACTTTTTTGCGGGGACGATTAGCGAAAAACTGTTTTTT.

V gene TRBV11-1 combines with J gene TRBJ2-1, with D maybe TRBD2 (6 bases). The germline V gene has CDR1 SGHAT and CDR2 FQDESV (reference sequence). The CDR3 spans 16 residues. V was trimmed by 2 bases and J by 0 bases, leaving 11 bases between them. CDR3 nucleotides: TGTGCCAGCAGCTTAATGGCGGGGAGCTCCTACAATGAGCAGTTCTTC. Its protein product is CASSLMAGSSYNEQFF.

The chain has TRBV6-6 and TRBJ1-4; 7 bases are a match to TRBD1. The CDR3 totals 16 residues. CDR1 is MNHNY and CDR2 is SVGAGI in the germline V gene (reference sequence). V was clipped by 4 bases and J by 10 bases; unmatched bases: 15. The CDR3 sequence is CASSSPRDRAVGKLFF. The DNA of the CDR3 is TGTGCCAGCAGTTCCCCTCGAGACAGGGCGGTTGGAAAACTGTTTTTT.

The chain employs TRBV18 and TRBJ1-6; 7 bases match TRBD1. CDR3 length: 16 amino acids. V lost 6 bases to trimming and J lost 10 bases; unmatched junction nucleotides: 15. Germline CDR1 is KGHSH and CDR2 is LQKENI. The CDR3 region has the DNA TGTGCCAGCTCGCCTACAGGGGCCCTTAGTAGATCACCCCTCCACTTT. Translation gives CASSPTGALSRSPLHF.